This T cell receptor beta chain was found in a study of response to subunit inactivated influenza vaccine. Findings and caveats of the study: Authors proposed each seasonal influenza vaccination draws in few new T cells.

A few counts support this clonotype. Its antigen remains unidentified. TCRdb independently ran MiXCR on the RT-PCR reads; one entry per CDR3 protein. The table shows approximately 500,000 distinct CDR3 sequences, with 10% to 15% occurring only once. The CDR3 contains 16 residues. CDR1 is SGDLS and CDR2 is YYNGEE in the germline V gene. Between the trimmed V and J ends, which lost 1 base and 1 base, there was a span of 13 bases. Sample: PBMCs from blood, taken roughly 6 weeks after vaccination. This clonotype was obtained from a man in his fifties who received an inactivated influenza vaccine. The rearrangement links TRBV9 to TRBJ2-3; D is unresolved. Written as DNA, the CDR3 is TGTGCCAGCAGCGTATCAAGTGGGCCACGCACAGATACGCAGTATTTT. Its translation is CASSVSSGPRTDTQYF.